This T cell receptor beta chain was captured by sequencing in a study of cytomegalovirus exposure and HLA in healthy donors. As regards this clone: The antigen remains unidentified.

Donors likely had unrecorded immune exposures despite being nominally healthy when sampled. Study outcomes and limitations: There were some public TCRs occurring in many donors, but most TCR sequences were rare.

The PCR used 60 Vbeta and 13 Jbeta primers. Assay used: immunoSEQ multiplex PCR; TCRdb lists only in-frame clones, some missing. This repertoire shows around 210,000 clones, 75% to 85% found once; its top ten account for around 2.7%. Sequencing was carried out using PBMCs. This TCR derives from a woman between 35 and 50 years old in good health and CMV-seronegative.

DNA of the CDR3: TGTGCCAGCAGTTACCTACAGGGGCCCAATCAGCCCCAGCATTTT. Its protein product is CASSYLQGPNQPQHF. The chain is built from TRBV6-5 and TRBJ1-5; 7 nucleotides agree with TRBD1. The CDR3 spans 15 residues. Looked up from germline, CDR1 is MNHEY and CDR2 is SVGAGI. V gave up 2 bases and J gave up 3 bases; unmatched junction bases: 4.